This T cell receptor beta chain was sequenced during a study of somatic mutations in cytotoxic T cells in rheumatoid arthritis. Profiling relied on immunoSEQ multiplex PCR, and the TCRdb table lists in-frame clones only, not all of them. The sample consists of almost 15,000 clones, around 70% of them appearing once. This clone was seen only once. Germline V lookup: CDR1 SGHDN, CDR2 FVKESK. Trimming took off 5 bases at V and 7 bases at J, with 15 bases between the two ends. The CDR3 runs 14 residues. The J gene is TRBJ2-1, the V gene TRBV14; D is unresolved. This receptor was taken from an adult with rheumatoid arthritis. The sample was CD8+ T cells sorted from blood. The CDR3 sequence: CASSKGPVGNEQFF. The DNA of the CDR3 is TGTGCCAGCAGCAAAGGGCCTGTAGGGAATGAGCAGTTCTTC.